This T cell receptor (beta chain) originates from a study of blood T cell repertoires in COVID-19. Overall study context: From T cells, B-cell-depleted T cells, or PBMCs came the material, which was cDNA or gDNA.

Original handling: Amplification with reference gene primers provided the estimates of nucleated cell counts. Method: immunoSEQ multiplex PCR; TCRdb's copy keeps in-frame clones and lacks some. D and trimming come from the DNA, and the V and J calls and clone size come from that table. The sample contains approximately 330,000 clones, about 87% of which appear only once. The CDR3 spans 16 residues. Germline V gene data show CDR1 as LNHNV and CDR2 as YYDKDF (reference sequence). Trimming removed 0 bases from V and 1 base from J, with 7 bases in between. Seattle cases were enrolled at active infection and followed longitudinally.

The clonotype comes from a man between 25 and 39 years old with COVID-19, enrolled during active disease. Sequences were obtained from peripheral blood. The V gene is TRBV15, the J gene TRBJ1-6, with D tentatively TRBD1 (5 bases). CDR3 loop: CATSRDQGSYNSPLHF. In DNA, the CDR3 is TGTGCCACCAGCAGAGATCAGGGTTCCTATAATTCACCCCTCCACTTT.